The present TCR beta chain was sequenced within a study of shared clonotypes between healthy human individuals. The CDR3 runs 15 residues. In the case of this clone: Its antigen is still unknown.

The assay was immunoSEQ multiplex PCR, and TCRdb's table has in-frame clones only and misses some. The data show some 1.5 million clones, 98% seen once. Broader study findings: With several donors compared, 4.5% to 6.5% of naive CD4 clonotypes were shared. Sampling included only blood; tissue repertoires likely differ.

The TCR was taken from a young man in good health. The chain uses TRBV21-1 and TRBJ1-1. TRBV21-1 is a pseudogene locus. Sequenced sample: naive CD4+ T cells sorted from blood. Documented subset: CD45RA+ positively selected. The CDR3 loop reads CASSRGANRNTEAFF. CDR3 nucleotides: TGTGCCAGCTCCCGAGGGGCCAATCGGAACACTGAAGCTTTCTTT.